The sample holds a few counts of the clone carrying this TCR beta chain. The data are from a study of regulatory T cells in long-lasting Graves disease. Time point defined: persistent/refractory GD, antithyroid drugs over 5 years with positive TRAb. PBMC RNA served as the TCR library source. HTBI primers from iRepertoire and Arm-PCR of CDR3 regions yielded the TCR beta libraries. TCRdb re-called the multiplex PCR reads through MiXCR, storing one row per CDR3 protein. The sample contains 700,000 or so distinct CDR3 sequences, 30% of which appear only once. The CDR3 runs to 19 residues. The junction had 12 bases not matched to a gene; V was cut back by 0 bases and J by 0 bases. The V gene's germline CDR1 is SQVTM and CDR2 ANQGSEA.

The V gene is TRBV29-1, the J gene TRBJ1-3; the match to TRBD1 covers 9 bases. This sample comprised peripheral blood mononuclear cells (PBMCs), obtained when the disease was refractory, from a patient treated with antithyroid drugs. The sequence came from a female donor with Graves disease. CDR3 region: CSVEDIRMGQGRSGNTIYF. As DNA, the CDR3 is TGCAGCGTTGAAGATATTAGAATGGGACAGGGACGCTCTGGAAACACCATATATTTT.